This TCR beta chain was profiled in a study of cytomegalovirus exposure and HLA in healthy donors. At the level of the study: Most genotyped donors, 65% to 90% of about 400, had Caucasian-associated genetic ancestry. General study results and limits: It was assumed in the presence/absence analyses that sequencing depth was roughly uniform across donors.

A multiplex PCR was run with 60 Vbeta primers and 13 Jbeta primers. The data were produced by immunoSEQ multiplex PCR, yet TCRdb's version contains in-frame clones alone and is incomplete. The sample shows 200,000 to 250,000 clones, more than 60% of them seen only once. As for this clone: Its matching antigen is unknown.

Donors counted as nominally healthy when sampled, yet unrecorded immune exposures were likely. V lost 4 bases and J 5 bases, leaving 12 bases between the germline ends. This CDR3 region has 14 residues. Germline V gene lookup returns CDR1 SGDLS and CDR2 YYNGEE. Sequencing used PBMCs. V usage is TRBV9 and J usage is TRBJ2-2; possibly TRBD1 for D (6 bases). The origin of this receptor is a girl aged 2 to 10 in good health and CMV-seronegative. The DNA for the CDR3 is TGTGCCAGCAGCCAGGGGCATGGGACCGGGGAGCTGTTTTTT. Its translation is CASSQGHGTGELFF.